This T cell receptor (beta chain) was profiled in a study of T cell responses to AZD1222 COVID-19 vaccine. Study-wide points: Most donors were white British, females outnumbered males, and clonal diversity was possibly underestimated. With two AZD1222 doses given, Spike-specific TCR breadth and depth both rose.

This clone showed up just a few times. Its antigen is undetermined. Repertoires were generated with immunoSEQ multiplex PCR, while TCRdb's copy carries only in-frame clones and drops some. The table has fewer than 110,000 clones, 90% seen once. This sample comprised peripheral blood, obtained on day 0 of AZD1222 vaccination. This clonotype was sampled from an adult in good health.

The chain's CDR3 is CASSLQGRNNEQFF. For the CDR3, the DNA is TGTGCCAGTAGTCTACAGGGGCGCAACAATGAGCAGTTCTTC. V and J are TRBV19 and TRBJ2-1; 7 bases agree with TRBD1. The CDR3 runs 14 residues. V lost 5 bases and J lost 5; bases outside the gene matches: 6. Looked up from germline, CDR1 is LNHDA and CDR2 is SQIVND (reference sequence). The full variable domain, its missing parts supplied by reference TRBV19 and TRBJ2-1, is DGGITQSPKYLFRKEGQNVTLSCEQNLNHDAMYWYRQDPGQGLRLIYYSQIVNDFQKGDIAEGYSVSREKKESFPLTVTSAQKNPTAFYLCASSLQGRNNEQFFGPGTRLTVL.